This T cell receptor (beta chain) was captured in a study of T cell responses to AZD1222 COVID-19 vaccine. Overall study results and limits: Reportedly, nearly half the spike-specific TCRs target unmutated variant regions.

On this clone itself: What it binds is unknown.

TCRdb's copy holds only in-frame clones and misses some; the assay was immunoSEQ multiplex PCR. Among 74,000 or so clones listed, around 84% were seen once. The CDR3 covers 18 residues. The chain has TRBV21-1 and TRBJ2-6; TRBD2 was called by the table and not checked on the DNA. TRBV21-1 is noted as a pseudogene. The sample was peripheral blood, taken on day 0 of AZD1222 vaccination. The TCR comes from an adult in good health. CDR3 coding DNA: TGTGCCAGCAGCAAAAAAGGGAGTGAGTGCTCTGGGGCCAACGTCCTGACTTTC. Its translation is CASSKKGSECSGANVLTF.